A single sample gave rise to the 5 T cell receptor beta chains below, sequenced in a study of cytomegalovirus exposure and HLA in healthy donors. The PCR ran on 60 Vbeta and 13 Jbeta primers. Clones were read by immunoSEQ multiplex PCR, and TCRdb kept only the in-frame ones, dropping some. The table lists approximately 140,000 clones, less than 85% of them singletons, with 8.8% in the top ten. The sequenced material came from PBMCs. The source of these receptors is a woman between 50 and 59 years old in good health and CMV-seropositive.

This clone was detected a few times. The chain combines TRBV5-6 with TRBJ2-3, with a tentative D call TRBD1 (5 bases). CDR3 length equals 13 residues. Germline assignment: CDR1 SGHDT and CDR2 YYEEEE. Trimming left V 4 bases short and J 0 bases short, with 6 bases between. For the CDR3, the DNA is TGTGCCAGCAGCCACAGGAGCACAGATACGCAGTATTTT. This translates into CASSHRSTDTQYF.

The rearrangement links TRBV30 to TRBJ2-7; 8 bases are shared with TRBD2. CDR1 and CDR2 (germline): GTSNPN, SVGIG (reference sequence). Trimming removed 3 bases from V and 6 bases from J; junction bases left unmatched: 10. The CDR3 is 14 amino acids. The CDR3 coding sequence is TGTGCCTGGAGCCCAGCGGGGGCCATGGGCGAGCAGTACTTC. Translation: CAWSPAGAMGEQYF.

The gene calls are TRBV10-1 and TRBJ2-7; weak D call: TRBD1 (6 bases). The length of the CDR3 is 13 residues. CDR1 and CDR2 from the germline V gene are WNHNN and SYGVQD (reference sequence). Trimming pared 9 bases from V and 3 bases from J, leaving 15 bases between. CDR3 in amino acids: CASIAGAGYEQYF. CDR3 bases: TGCGCCAGTATAGCAGGGGCGGGCTACGAGCAGTACTTC.

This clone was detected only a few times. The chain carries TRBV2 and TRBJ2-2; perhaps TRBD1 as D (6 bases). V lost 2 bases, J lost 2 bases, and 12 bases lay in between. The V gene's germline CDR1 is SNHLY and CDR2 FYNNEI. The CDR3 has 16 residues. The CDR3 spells CASSENIGGNTGELFF. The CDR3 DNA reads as TGTGCCAGCAGTGAAAATATAGGGGGTAACACCGGGGAGCTGTTTTTT.

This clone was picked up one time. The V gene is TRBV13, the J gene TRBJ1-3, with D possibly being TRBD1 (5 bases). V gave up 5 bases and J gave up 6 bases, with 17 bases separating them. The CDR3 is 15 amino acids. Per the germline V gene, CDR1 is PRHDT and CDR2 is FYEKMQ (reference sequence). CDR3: CASSARTLGENTIYF. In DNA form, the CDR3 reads TGTGCCAGCAGCGCCCGGACACTTGGTGAAAACACCATATATTTT. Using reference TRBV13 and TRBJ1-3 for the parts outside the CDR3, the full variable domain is AAGVIQSPRHLIKEKRETATLKCYPIPRHDTVYWYQQGPGQDPQFLISFYEKMQSDKGSIPDRFSAQQFSDYHSELNMSSLELGDSALYFCASSARTLGENTIYFGEGSWLTVV.